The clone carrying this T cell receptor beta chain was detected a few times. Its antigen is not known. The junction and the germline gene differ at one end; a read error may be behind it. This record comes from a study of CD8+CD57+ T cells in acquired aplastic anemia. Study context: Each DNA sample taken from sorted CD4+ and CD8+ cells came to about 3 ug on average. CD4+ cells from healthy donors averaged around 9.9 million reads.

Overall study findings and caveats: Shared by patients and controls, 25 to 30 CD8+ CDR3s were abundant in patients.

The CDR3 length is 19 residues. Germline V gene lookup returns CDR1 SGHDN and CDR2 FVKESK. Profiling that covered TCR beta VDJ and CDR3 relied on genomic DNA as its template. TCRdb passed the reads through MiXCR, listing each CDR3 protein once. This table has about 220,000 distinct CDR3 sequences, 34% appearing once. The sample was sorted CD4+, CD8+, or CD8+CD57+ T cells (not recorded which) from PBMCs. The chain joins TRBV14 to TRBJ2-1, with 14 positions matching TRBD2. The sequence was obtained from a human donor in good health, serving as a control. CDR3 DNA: TGTGCCAGCAGCCAAGATCTCTTAACAACGACTAGCGGGAGGGCCCAGGTGAGATTC. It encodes CASSQDLLTTTSGRAQVRF.